A single sample gave rise to the 25 T cell receptor beta chains below, sequenced in a study of T cells in Graves' hyperthyroidism and ophthalmopathy. TCR beta CDR3 regions were amplified from RNA. TCR CDR3 underwent first-round RT-PCR with the HTBI primer set. One entry per CDR3 protein, called by TCRdb with MiXCR from the multiplex PCR reads. The sample carries fewer than 400,000 distinct CDR3 sequences, more than 13% recorded once. The sample consisted of blood. All receptors come from a man aged 45-60 years with Graves' ophthalmopathy.

This clonotype was found many times. This sequence joins TRBV18 and TRBJ2-5; no clear D gene. The germline CDR1 and CDR2 sequences are KGHSH and LQKENI. V lost 2 bases and J 5 bases, leaving 15 bases between the germline ends. The CDR3 spans 15 residues. The CDR3 DNA reads TGTGCCAGCTCACCAATGGCAACGAGTCGTGAGACCCAGTACTTC. It translates to CASSPMATSRETQYF. The full variable domain, rest sourced from reference TRBV18 and TRBJ2-5, is NAGVMQNPRHLVRRRGQEARLRCSPMKGHSHVYWYRQLPEEGLKFMVYLQKENIIDESGMPKERFSAEFPKEGPSILRIQQVVRGDSAAYFCASSPMATSRETQYFGPGTRLLVL.

Comments on this clonotype: The limits of the CDR3 on the DNA are not certain, so only TCRdb's listed CDR3 is given. J is TRBJ2-2 and V is TRBV20-1; no check of the table's D call, TRBD1, against the DNA was made. The germline CDR1 and CDR2 sequences are DFQATT and SNEGSKA (reference sequence). The CDR3 extends over 21 residues, inclusive of both ends. The CDR3 protein is CSARGTAAYEQYFGPGGELFF.

The J gene is TRBJ2-5, the V gene TRBV29-1; D gene uncertain. Trimming left V 4 bases short and J 2 bases short, with 11 bases between. CDR3 length: 13 amino acids. Germline V CDR1 and CDR2: SQVTM, ANQGSEA. The CDR3 loop is CSVVAVLQETQYF. CDR3 sequence (DNA): TGCAGCGTTGTTGCGGTCCTTCAAGAGACCCAGTACTTC.

The V and J genes are TRBV12-3 or TRBV12-4 and TRBJ2-1; TRBD1 aligns across 9 bases. J was trimmed by 4 bases and V by 8 bases; bases with no gene match: 6. The CDR3 extends over 14 amino acids. Here the CDR3 reads CASQGDRGYNEQFF. CDR3 DNA sequence: TGTGCCAGCCAAGGAGACAGGGGGTACAATGAGCAGTTCTTC.

The V and J genes are TRBV18 and TRBJ2-3, with TRBD2 identical over 7 bases. After removal of 5 bases from V and 2 bases from J, the junction contained 7 bases not matched to a gene. This CDR3 has 15 amino acids. The germline V gene has CDR1 KGHSH and CDR2 LQKENI. For the CDR3, the DNA is TGTGCCAGCTCATCTTTCCTAGCGGACACAGATACGCAGTATTTT. Amino acid sequence: CASSSFLADTDTQYF.

The chain joins TRBV28 to TRBJ2-7; possible D gene TRBD1, 7 bases. This CDR3 is built from 14 residues. The germline V gene encodes CDR1 MDHEN and CDR2 SYDVKM. V lost 7 bases and J 1 base, leaving 14 bases between the germline ends. CDR3 sequence reads: CASNLRGESYEQYF. The CDR3 DNA reads as TGTGCCAGCAATCTCAGGGGGGAATCCTACGAGCAGTACTTC.

This clonotype has a count of ten or more. The chain recombines TRBV12-3 or TRBV12-4 with TRBJ1-1; 7 nucleotides match TRBD1. The J segment lost 5 bases and the V segment lost 5 bases, leaving 11 bases of the junction unmatched. The CDR3 has 15 amino acids. The CDR3 region has the DNA TGTGCCAGCAGTCCACGACAGGGTTGGGGGACTGAAGCTTTCTTT. It specifies CASSPRQGWGTEAFF.

This clonotype was detected only a few times. The chain couples TRBV29-1 to TRBJ1-1; weak D call: TRBD1 (5 bases). The CDR3 contains 18 residues. V lost 8 bases, J lost 1 base, and 29 bases lay in between. The germline CDR1 and CDR2 sequences are SQVTM and ANQGSEA. In nucleotides, the CDR3 is TGCAGCACTGCTCTCCTTTCACTTCGCAGGGTAAGGAACACTGAAGCTTTCTTT. Translated, it gives CSTALLSLRRVRNTEAFF. Using reference TRBV29-1 and TRBJ1-1 for the parts outside the CDR3, the full variable domain is SAVISQKPSRDICQRGTSLTIQCQVDSQVTMMFWYRQQPGQSLTLIATANQGSEATYESGFVIDKFPISRPNLTFSTLTVSNMSPEDSSIYLCSTALLSLRRVRNTEAFFGQGTRLTVV.

This clonotype occurred many times. The CDR3 loop reads CASTSDLAKNIQYF. The CDR3 DNA is TGTGCCAGCACGTCTGATCTAGCCAAAAACATTCAGTACTTC. V is TRBV2 and J is TRBJ2-4; D is unresolved. Trimming stripped 7 bases from V and 0 bases from J, with 10 bases between. From germline, CDR1 is SNHLY and CDR2 FYNNEI. This CDR3 is 14 amino acids long.

This rearrangement joins TRBV11-2 to TRBJ1-1; unclear D gene. From germline, CDR1 is SGHAT and CDR2 FQNNGV. The CDR3 has 14 amino acids. V dropped 5 bases and J dropped 1 base, with 11 bases sitting between them. CDR3 in DNA: TGTGCCAGCAGCCCCCTAGGTACGAACACTGAAGCTTTCTTT. This gives the protein CASSPLGTNTEAFF.

This clonotype was observed many times. Here the CDR3 DNA reads TGTGCCAGCAGTGAGCGGACCGGGCGACAGCCCCAGCATTTT. Its protein product is CASSERTGRQPQHF. This rearrangement joins TRBV2 to TRBJ1-5; D not certain. The ends were cut back, 3 bases at V and 7 bases at J, with 13 bases in the middle. This CDR3 region has 14 residues. CDR1 and CDR2 (germline): SNHLY, FYNNEI.

This clonotype has only a few counts. The chain combines TRBV5-8 with TRBJ2-7; 10 positions match TRBD2. The CDR3 spans 23 residues. The germline V gene has CDR1 SGHTS and CDR2 YDEGEE. V shed 3 bases and J 3 bases; nucleotides not matched to a gene: 30. CDR3: CASSSKYSQGRYSGRAVGYEQYF. CDR3 DNA sequence: TGTGCCAGCAGCTCCAAATACTCACAGGGAAGATACAGCGGGAGGGCCGTTGGCTACGAGCAGTACTTC.

This clonotype was detected a few times. V usage is TRBV4-1 and J usage is TRBJ2-2, with 8 positions matching TRBD2. The CDR3 is 17 residues long. V was pared by 5 bases and J by 4 bases, with 12 bases of the junction left unmatched. The germline gives CDR1 MGHRA, CDR2 YSYEKL. The CDR3 is CASSKETAGAGTGELFF. In nucleotides, the CDR3 is TGCGCCAGCAGCAAGGAAACAGCGGGAGCAGGCACCGGGGAGCTGTTTTTT.

This clonotype has ten or more counts. The chain combines TRBV3-1 with TRBJ2-7, with D unclear. Trimming shortened V by 1 base and J by 6 bases, and 4 bases separated the two germline ends. CDR1 is LGHDT, CDR2 YNNKEL, per germline (reference sequence). The CDR3 has 11 residues. The CDR3 coding sequence is TGTGCCAGCAGCCAAGTGCGCGAGCAGTACTTC. It translates to CASSQVREQYF.

This clonotype turned up a few times. CDR3 nucleotide sequence: TGTGCCAGCAGCCCCACATCGACAGGAGACACCGGGGAGCTGTTTTTT. Its protein product is CASSPTSTGDTGELFF. V usage is TRBV5-4 and J usage is TRBJ2-2, with a tentative D call TRBD1 (6 bases). CDR1 is SGHNT, CDR2 YYREEE, per germline (reference sequence). The CDR3 length is 16 residues. The germline V and J ends were trimmed by 4 bases and 3 bases, with 16 bases remaining between them.

This clonotype occurred many times. The chain has TRBV7-3 and TRBJ2-3; TRBD2 might be the D (6 bases). Looked up from germline, CDR1 is SGHTA and CDR2 is FQGTGA. V was pared by 2 bases and J by 0 bases, with 12 bases between. The CDR3 covers 16 residues. Written as DNA, the CDR3 is TGTGCCAGCAGCTTAGTTCCTGGGGGGAGCACAGATACGCAGTATTTT. Translation: CASSLVPGGSTDTQYF.

The chain uses TRBV5-8 and TRBJ1-5, with TRBD1 as a possible D gene (5 bases). Trimming removed 4 bases at V and 4 bases at J, with 15 bases between. Germline V CDR1 and CDR2: SGHTS, YDEGEE. The CDR3 extends over 15 amino acids. This CDR3 is CASSRMGVGNQPQHF. DNA of the CDR3: TGTGCCAGCAGCCGTATGGGGGTGGGGAATCAGCCCCAGCATTTT.

J is TRBJ2-1 and V is TRBV28, with D possibly called TRBD1 or TRBD2 (7 bases each). The CDR3 extends over 15 amino acids. The V end lost 6 bases, the J end lost 10 bases, and 22 bases lay between the germline ends. The germline V gene has CDR1 MDHEN and CDR2 SYDVKM. This CDR3 reads CASSTARGGWREQFF. CDR3 bases: TGTGCCAGCAGCACCGCCAGGGGGGGTTGGCGCGAGCAGTTCTTC.

This clonotype was seen repeatedly, ten times or more. This chain connects TRBV20-1 to TRBJ2-7, with 9 bases lining up with TRBD2. Germline lookup yields CDR1 DFQATT and CDR2 SNEGSKA (reference sequence). The CDR3 covers 15 residues. V was pared by 2 bases and J by 2 bases, with 7 bases of the junction left unmatched. The CDR3 reads CSARILLAGPYEQYF. CDR3 nucleotide sequence: TGCAGTGCTAGAATTCTGCTAGCGGGACCCTACGAGCAGTACTTC.

This clonotype showed up many times. This chain uses TRBV10-2 with TRBJ2-2, with D tentatively TRBD1 (6 bases). The CDR3 spans 15 residues. Germline V gene data show CDR1 as WSHSY and CDR2 as SAAADI. The V end lost 6 bases, the J end lost 0 bases, and 11 bases lay between the germline ends. CDR3 region: CASSETGANTGELFF. The CDR3 region has the DNA TGCGCCAGCAGCGAGACAGGAGCGAACACCGGGGAGCTGTTTTTT.

The table lists this clonotype with a few counts. The chain is built from TRBV27 and TRBJ2-3; 9 bases agree with TRBD1. Germline V gene sequence: CDR1 MNHEY, CDR2 SMNVEV (reference sequence). Germline trimming cut 6 bases from V and 0 bases from J; bases unmatched to any gene: 7. CDR3 length equals 16 residues. CDR3 residues: CASRPNRGRSTDTQYF. The CDR3 nucleotides read TGTGCCAGCAGGCCCAACAGGGGGCGCAGCACAGATACGCAGTATTTT.

The chain combines TRBV7-8 with TRBJ2-2; 8 bases match TRBD2. The V gene end was trimmed by 2 bases and the J gene end by 6 bases; junction bases not matched to a gene: 14. This CDR3 contains 18 residues. Germline-derived CDR1 and CDR2 are SGHVS and FQNEAQ. The CDR3 is CASSLIASGSQRAGELFF. In DNA form, the CDR3 reads TGTGCCAGCAGCTTAATTGCGAGCGGGAGTCAAAGAGCCGGGGAGCTGTTTTTT.

The J gene is TRBJ2-1, the V gene TRBV19; tentative D call: TRBD2 (6 bases). Germline CDR1 LNHDA, CDR2 SQIVND (reference sequence). V was trimmed by 5 bases and J by 5 bases, leaving 16 bases between them. The CDR3 extends over 15 amino acids. The CDR3 region is CASSVRDLAHNEQFF. CDR3 nucleotides: TGTGCCAGTAGTGTGCGGGATCTGGCACACAATGAGCAGTTCTTC. The entire variable domain, with the rest obtained from reference TRBV19 and TRBJ2-1, is as follows: DGGITQSPKYLFRKEGQNVTLSCEQNLNHDAMYWYRQDPGQGLRLIYYSQIVNDFQKGDIAEGYSVSREKKESFPLTVTSAQKNPTAFYLCASSVRDLAHNEQFFGPGTRLTVL.

Ten or more counts support this clonotype. This chain joins TRBV7-8 and TRBJ2-5; 7 bases are a match to TRBD2. The germline gives CDR1 SGHVS, CDR2 FQNEAQ. V gave up 5 bases and J gave up 3 bases; unmatched junction bases: 3. This CDR3 is built from 13 residues. CDR3 sequence reads: CASSPGLEETQYF. For the CDR3, the DNA is TGTGCCAGCAGCCCTGGACTAGAAGAGACCCAGTACTTC.

Ten or more counts support this clonotype. The chain uses TRBV20-1 and TRBJ1-1; D is unclear. V lost 0 bases, J lost 0 bases, and 17 bases lay in between. Germline V CDR1 and CDR2: DFQATT, SNEGSKA (reference sequence). The CDR3 covers 17 residues. The CDR3 loop is CSARDPGLGEMNTEAFF. In DNA, the CDR3 is TGCAGTGCTAGAGATCCGGGTTTGGGAGAGATGAACACTGAAGCTTTCTTT.